Following are 28 T cell receptor beta chains from one sample sequenced in a study of patients and donors after allogeneic stem cell transplantation. MiXCR was run by TCRdb on the RT-PCR reads, yielding one entry per CDR3 protein. The data contain 920,000 or so distinct CDR3 sequences, roughly 18% of them singletons. The sequencing sample was made of blood, either unsorted or a sorted T cell fraction (not recorded which). These receptors were collected from a human donor who was either an allogeneic HSCT recipient or a stem cell or donor lymphocyte infusion donor (not recorded which). It is not recorded whose cells these are; they may come from a transplant donor.

This clonotype was detected a few times. V is TRBV25-1 and J is TRBJ1-1, with TRBD1 as a possible D gene (5 bases). Germline CDR1 MGHDK, CDR2 SYGVNS. The CDR3 consists of 15 residues. The ends were cut back, 3 bases at V and 5 bases at J, with 16 bases in the middle. The CDR3 is CASSDPGGGSTEAFF. The CDR3 DNA reads TGTGCCAGCAGTGATCCCGGGGGTGGGAGTACTGAAGCTTTCTTT.

V usage is TRBV24-1 and J usage is TRBJ2-5; 14 bases align to TRBD2. The V gene's germline CDR1 is KGHDR and CDR2 SFDVKD. V lost 4 bases to trimming and J lost 7 bases; unmatched junction nucleotides: 13. This CDR3 spans 18 amino acids. CDR3: CATSDPVPGLAGVGTQYF. The CDR3 nucleotides read TGTGCCACCAGTGACCCTGTCCCGGGACTAGCGGGAGTAGGGACCCAGTACTTC.

The chain links TRBV3-1 to TRBJ2-5; 10 bases are a match to TRBD2. V lost 8 bases to trimming and J lost 2 bases; unmatched junction nucleotides: 11. CDR3 length: 16 amino acids. The V gene's germline CDR1 is LGHDT and CDR2 YNNKEL (reference sequence). DNA of the CDR3: TGTGCCAGCGCGGGGGCTAGCGGGAGTGTACAAGAGACCCAGTACTTC. This translates into CASAGASGSVQETQYF.

There are a few counts of this clonotype. This chain connects TRBV10-3 to TRBJ2-1, with D perhaps matching TRBD1 (6 bases). Per the germline V gene, CDR1 is ENHRY and CDR2 is SYGVKD. CDR3 length: 12 amino acids. V gave up 8 bases and J gave up 5 bases, with 10 bases separating them. The CDR3 DNA reads as TGTGCCATCGGACAGCAAGACAATGAGCAGTTCTTC. Residues: CAIGQQDNEQFF.

This clonotype was counted a few times. The V and J genes are TRBV10-3 and TRBJ1-1; tentative D call: TRBD1 (5 bases). The germline gives CDR1 ENHRY, CDR2 SYGVKD. V was clipped by 4 bases and J by 0 bases, with 6 bases between them. This CDR3 region has 13 residues. This CDR3 reads CAISGQMNTEAFF. The CDR3 nucleotides are TGTGCCATCAGTGGACAGATGAACACTGAAGCTTTCTTT.

The chain has TRBV6-2 or TRBV6-3 and TRBJ2-5; 7 bases line up with TRBD1. V shed 2 bases and J 3 bases; nucleotides not matched to a gene: 12. The germline gives CDR1 MNHEY, CDR2 SVGEGT. The CDR3 spans 17 residues. The CDR3 DNA follows: TGTGCCAGCAGTTACATGGCAGGGGGTTTTGAAGAAGAGACCCAGTACTTC. The encoded protein is CASSYMAGGFEEETQYF.

This clonotype appeared a few times. The chain combines TRBV5-1 with TRBJ2-7; unclear D gene. Germline V CDR1 and CDR2: SGHRS, YFSETQ. V lost 0 bases and J 7 bases, leaving 14 bases between the germline ends. The CDR3 covers 14 residues. The chain's CDR3 is CASSLEGSLGEQYF. CDR3 nucleotide sequence: TGCGCCAGCAGCTTGGAAGGATCCCTAGGAGAGCAGTACTTC.

This clonotype has more than one count but fewer than ten. This sequence joins TRBV7-8 and TRBJ2-1, with D perhaps matching TRBD1 or TRBD2 (7 bases each). This CDR3 is built from 16 residues. V gave up 6 bases and J gave up 6 bases, with 21 bases separating them. The germline CDR1 and CDR2 sequences are SGHVS and FQNEAQ. This chain's CDR3 is CASSQTRGGAGNEQFF. The CDR3 DNA follows: TGTGCCAGCAGTCAAACCAGGGGGGGGGCAGGCAATGAGCAGTTCTTC.

This clonotype was picked up a small number of times. The gene calls are TRBV6-1 and TRBJ1-5; D unclear. The CDR3 spans 15 residues. CDR1 and CDR2 (germline): MNHNS, SASEGT. V lost 10 bases and J lost 2, with 18 bases in between. The DNA of the CDR3 is TGTGCCAACCCAACGAACCACCGGGGCAATCAGCCCCAGCATTTT. Amino acid sequence: CANPTNHRGNQPQHF.

This clonotype was seen repeatedly, ten times or more. V and J are TRBV15 and TRBJ2-7, with D perhaps matching TRBD2 (5 bases). The CDR3 extends over 13 amino acids. Germline V lookup: CDR1 LNHNV, CDR2 YYDKDF (reference sequence). V lost 7 bases and J lost 4, with 14 bases in between. CDR3 loop: CATKAGDYYEQYF. CDR3 DNA: TGTGCCACCAAAGCAGGAGACTATTACGAGCAGTACTTC.

The chain carries TRBV2 and TRBJ2-2; perhaps TRBD2 as D (6 bases). V lost 6 bases, J lost 4 bases, and 15 bases lay in between. Germline V lookup: CDR1 SNHLY, CDR2 FYNNEI. This CDR3 region has 15 residues. The CDR3 is CASSLTGLVTGELFF. The CDR3 region has the DNA TGTGCCAGCAGCCTAACGGGACTCGTCACCGGGGAGCTGTTTTTT. The variable domain in full, completed from reference TRBV2 and TRBJ2-2, reads EPEVTQTPSHQVTQMGQEVILRCVPISNHLYFYWYRQILGQKVEFLVSFYNNEISEKSEIFDDQFSVERPDGSNFTLKIRSTKLEDSAMYFCASSLTGLVTGELFFGEGSRLTVL.

This clonotype was seen a handful of times. V and J are TRBV7-3 and TRBJ2-3; D is unclear. CDR3 length: 16 amino acids. Per germline, CDR1 SGHTA and CDR2 FQGTGA. Between the trimmed V and J ends, which lost 4 bases and 2 bases, there was a span of 16 bases. The CDR3 coding sequence is TGTGCCAGCAGCTCAGGATCCTCATCCTACACAGATACGCAGTATTTT. The encoded protein is CASSSGSSSYTDTQYF.

This clonotype was counted only a few times. The CDR3 DNA follows: TGTGCCAGCAGCCAAGCAATCGGGACTAGCGGGAGGACAGCCTACGAGCAGTACTTC. Protein: CASSQAIGTSGRTAYEQYF. This chain connects TRBV3-1 to TRBJ2-7; 15 bases align to TRBD2. CDR1 is LGHDT and CDR2 is YNNKEL in the germline V gene (reference sequence). The CDR3 has 19 amino acids. V lost 1 base to trimming and J lost 2 bases; unmatched junction nucleotides: 9.

This clonotype was recorded at least ten times. The V and J genes are TRBV5-1 and TRBJ2-1, with 7 positions matching TRBD1. V lost 1 base and J lost 8; bases outside the gene matches: 9. CDR3 length: 15 residues. Germline CDR1 and CDR2: SGHRS and YFSETQ. CDR3 in DNA: TGCGCCAGCAGCTTGATGGGTGACAGGGTGGATGAGCAGTTCTTC. Protein sequence: CASSLMGDRVDEQFF. Supplemented by reference TRBV5-1 and TRBJ2-1, the full variable domain reads KAGVTQTPRYLIKTRGQQVTLSCSPISGHRSVSWYQQTPGQGLQFLFEYFSETQRNKGNFPGRFSGRQFSNSRSEMNVSTLELGDSALYLCASSLMGDRVDEQFFGPGTRLTVL.

This clonotype turned up a few times. The rearrangement joins TRBV29-1 to TRBJ2-7; TRBD1 or TRBD2 may be the D gene (5 bases each). Trimming took 5 bases from V and 0 from J, leaving 11 bases between them. CDR1 and CDR2 from the germline V gene are SQVTM and ANQGSEA. The CDR3 covers 13 residues. The CDR3 here is CSVIEGYSYEQYF. The CDR3 region has the DNA TGCAGCGTTATAGAGGGGTACTCCTACGAGCAGTACTTC.

This clonotype was observed at least ten times. The gene calls are TRBV20-1 and TRBJ1-6; D is perhaps TRBD1 (5 bases). The CDR3 totals 17 residues. The germline gives CDR1 DFQATT, CDR2 SNEGSKA (reference sequence). V lost 0 bases and J 9 bases, leaving 21 bases between the germline ends. CDR3 bases: TGCAGTGCTAGAGATCAAGTGGTCGTCAGGGAGGGTTCACCCCTCCACTTT. This codes for CSARDQVVVREGSPLHF.

The chain carries TRBV12-3 or TRBV12-4 and TRBJ2-6; possibly TRBD1 or TRBD2 for D (5 bases each). CDR3 size: 20 residues. The V gene lost 3 bases and the J gene lost 0 bases, with 21 bases spanning the gap. CDR3 nucleotide sequence: TGTGCCAGCAGTTTTAGTGGTCCGGGGCTTACCCACTCTGGGGCCAACGTCCTGACTTTC. Translation: CASSFSGPGLTHSGANVLTF.

The rearrangement links TRBV15 to TRBJ2-7; D not certain. Per germline, CDR1 LNHNV and CDR2 YYDKDF (reference sequence). The V end was cut by 4 bases, the J end by 1 base, with 8 bases between. The CDR3 covers 13 residues. The CDR3 loop is CATSMGLSYEQYF. CDR3 coding DNA: TGTGCCACCAGCATGGGTCTTTCCTACGAGCAGTACTTC.

This chain connects TRBV6-4 to TRBJ1-5, with no clear D. Deletions cut 2 bases from V and 0 bases from J, with 11 bases between. The CDR3 is 16 residues long. Germline CDR1 MRHNA, CDR2 SNTAGT. CDR3 sequence (DNA): TGTGCCAGCAGTGACCGCGGGGAAGATAGCAATCAGCCCCAGCATTTT. Translating it yields CASSDRGEDSNQPQHF.

This clonotype was seen more than once but under ten times. This chain uses TRBV7-8 with TRBJ1-1; D is perhaps TRBD1 (5 bases). CDR3 length equals 14 residues. V was pared by 6 bases and J by 3 bases, with 14 bases between. CDR1 SGHVS and CDR2 FQNEAQ come from the germline V gene. Here the CDR3 DNA reads TGTGCCAGCAGAAAAGGGGTTCTGGACACTGAAGCTTTCTTT. Protein sequence: CASRKGVLDTEAFF. Complete variable domain (other parts from reference TRBV7-8 and TRBJ1-1): GAGVSQSPRYKVAKRGQDVALRCDPISGHVSLFWYQQALGQGPEFLTYFQNEAQLDKSGLPSDRFFAERPEGSVSTLKIQRTQQEDSAVYLCASRKGVLDTEAFFGQGTRLTVV.

This clonotype has more than one count but fewer than ten. The chain combines TRBV2 with TRBJ2-7; D not certain. The V and J ends lost 8 bases and 2 bases respectively, with 16 bases between them. This CDR3 has 14 amino acids. In germline, CDR1 is SNHLY, CDR2 FYNNEI. CDR3 coding DNA: TGTGCCAGCTTCCGAACTACTCAAACCTACGAGCAGTACTTC. Amino acid sequence: CASFRTTQTYEQYF.

This clonotype showed up just a few times. CDR3 nucleotide sequence: TGTGCCAGCAGGAGAACAGGGGGCAACTACGAGCAGTACTTC. As protein: CASRRTGGNYEQYF. This rearrangement joins TRBV27 to TRBJ2-7; 9 bases are a match to TRBD1. Germline V gives CDR1 MNHEY, CDR2 SMNVEV (reference sequence). J lost 3 bases, V lost 6 bases, and 6 bases had no gene match. This CDR3 is 14 amino acids long.

This chain uses TRBV2 with TRBJ2-7; 7 bases agree with TRBD2. V was clipped by 3 bases and J by 4 bases; unmatched bases: 3. There are 13 residues in the CDR3. Per the germline V gene, CDR1 is SNHLY and CDR2 is FYNNEI. The CDR3 sequence is CASSDQGLYEQYF. In nucleotides, the CDR3 is TGTGCCAGCAGTGATCAGGGACTATACGAGCAGTACTTC. The whole variable domain, remainder taken from reference TRBV2 and TRBJ2-7, is EPEVTQTPSHQVTQMGQEVILRCVPISNHLYFYWYRQILGQKVEFLVSFYNNEISEKSEIFDDQFSVERPDGSNFTLKIRSTKLEDSAMYFCASSDQGLYEQYFGPGTRLTVT.

V and J are TRBV27 and TRBJ2-2, with TRBD2 identical over 12 bases. Trimming cost V 8 bases and J 7 bases; bases outside gene matches: 11. The length of the CDR3 is 16 residues. Germline loops: CDR1 MNHEY, CDR2 SMNVEV (reference sequence). The CDR3 reads CASHILAGGPDGELFF. CDR3 bases: TGTGCCAGCCACATTCTAGCGGGAGGGCCGGACGGGGAGCTGTTTTTT.

The V and J genes are TRBV27 and TRBJ2-5, with 7 nucleotides matching TRBD2. The V gene end was trimmed by 4 bases and the J gene end by 5 bases; junction bases not matched to a gene: 7. This CDR3 contains 14 residues. From germline, CDR1 is MNHEY and CDR2 SMNVEV (reference sequence). CDR3 region: CASSWGREGETQYF. The CDR3 DNA follows: TGTGCCAGCAGTTGGGGCAGGGAGGGCGAGACCCAGTACTTC.

This clonotype was counted many times. J is TRBJ2-2 and V is TRBV12-3 or TRBV12-4; D remains ambiguous. The CDR3 is made up of 13 amino acids. V was trimmed by 2 bases and J by 7 bases, leaving 8 bases between them. The CDR3 protein is CASSLRANGELFF. DNA of the CDR3: TGTGCCAGCAGTTTACGGGCCAACGGGGAGCTGTTTTTT.

This chain connects TRBV27 to TRBJ1-2, with D possibly being TRBD1 (5 bases). The CDR3 runs to 17 residues. Per the germline V gene, CDR1 is MNHEY and CDR2 is SMNVEV (reference sequence). Deletions cut 2 bases from V and 3 bases from J, with 19 bases between. The CDR3 reads CASSLRRTPQGDYGYTF. In DNA form, the CDR3 reads TGTGCCAGCAGTTTAAGGAGGACTCCTCAGGGAGACTATGGCTACACCTTC.

This clonotype has a count of ten or more. The V and J genes are TRBV5-1 and TRBJ2-5, with 7 bases lining up with TRBD1. The J segment lost 3 bases and the V segment lost 5 bases, leaving 1 base of the junction unmatched. Germline CDR1 and CDR2: SGHRS and YFSETQ. The CDR3 spans 12 residues. For the CDR3, the DNA is TGCGCCAGCAGTCAGGGGGAAGAGACCCAGTACTTC. Translating it yields CASSQGEETQYF.